A selection of T cell receptor beta chains follows, all from one sample in a study of shared clonotypes between healthy human individuals. Measured with immunoSEQ multiplex PCR; TCRdb has only the in-frame clones, and not every one. The data hold more than 2,000,000 clones, with more than 90% observed a single time. Sequenced input: naive CD4+ T cells sorted from blood. The receptor source for this set is a man aged 18 to 30 in good health. Each CDR3 is given with its conserved first and last residue. Each record gives: D gene, clone size, J gene, V gene, CDR3 DNA, CDR3 protein. The D gene is left open where the match is weak. A clone size is listed for some rows: how often the clone was seen (once, few, many), or a class if it is expanded.

-,few,TRBJ1-5,TRBV30,TGTGCCTGGAGTGGGAACGGCGGGGGAAATCAGCCCCAGCATTTT,CAWSGNGGGNQPQHF
TRBD1,-,TRBJ2-7,TRBV5-1,TGCGCCAGCAGACCCGGGACAGGGGGCTACGAGCAGTACTTC,CASRPGTGGYEQYF
TRBD2,-,TRBJ2-7,TRBV29-1,TGCAGCGTTGCGAGGGGGACTAGCGGGAGTTACGAGCAGTACTTC,CSVARGTSGSYEQYF
TRBD1,-,TRBJ1-6,TRBV6-6,TGTGCCAGCAGCCCCGGGACAGGCGGTTCACCCCTCCACTTT,CASSPGTGGSPLHF
-,-,TRBJ1-3,TRBV2,TGTGCCAGCAGGGGGCTCTCTGGAAACACCATATATTTT,CASRGLSGNTIYF
-,-,TRBJ2-1,TRBV4-1,TGCGCCAGCAGCCCGGGCAGCTCCTACAATGAGCAGTTCTTC,CASSPGSSYNEQFF
TRBD1,-,TRBJ2-2,TRBV27,TGTGCCAGCAGGCCCGGGACAGGGATCACCGGGGAGCTGTTTTTT,CASRPGTGITGELFF
TRBD2,-,TRBJ2-7,TRBV18,TGTGCCAGCTCACCTCCGCTGGGAGGGCCAGCCGAGCAGTACTTC,CASSPPLGGPAEQYF
TRBD2,-,TRBJ2-3,TRBV7-8,TGTGCCAGCAGCTTGGCCGAACCCGGGACTACTATCAATACGCAGTATTTT,CASSLAEPGTTINTQYF
TRBD2,once,TRBJ2-2,TRBV5-1,TGCGCCAGCAGCTTGGGACTAGCGGGGACCACCGGGGAGCTGTTTTTT,CASSLGLAGTTGELFF
TRBD1,-,TRBJ1-5,TRBV28,TGTGCCAGCAGTTTTGGGCAGGGGGGAAGTAGCAATCAGCCCCAGCATTTT,CASSFGQGGSSNQPQHF
-,-,TRBJ1-3,TRBV5-1,TGCGCCAGCAGCTTGGATACCCAAAGGCGAAACACCATATATTTT,CASSLDTQRRNTIYF
TRBD2,-,TRBJ2-1,TRBV6-5,TGTGCCAGCAGTTCCCCGCTAGCGGACTCCTACAATGAGCAGTTCTTC,CASSSPLADSYNEQFF
-,-,TRBJ2-5,TRBV11-2,TGTGCCAGCAGCAGGAGGGCAGGGCTACGGGAGACCCAGTACTTC,CASSRRAGLRETQYF
-,once,TRBJ2-7,TRBV10-3,TGTGCCATCAATCAGGGTTTTAACGAGCAGTACTTC,CAINQGFNEQYF
-,-,TRBJ2-7,TRBV11-1,TGTGCCAGCAGCTTAGCAGGGGGGAGCTCCTACGAGCAGTACTTC,CASSLAGGSSYEQYF
TRBD1,-,TRBJ2-6,TRBV28,TGTGCCAGCAGCCCCGCCGGGACAGTTAAAGTCCTGACTTTC,CASSPAGTVKVLTF
-,-,TRBJ1-6,TRBV4-2,TGTGCCAGCAGCCCCGGACTGATGAATAATTCACCCCTCCACTTT,CASSPGLMNNSPLHF
-,-,TRBJ1-5,TRBV27,TGTGCCAGCAGTTCCACCGGGAGTGGGTATCAGCCCCAGCATTTT,CASSSTGSGYQPQHF
-,-,TRBJ1-1,TRBV5-6,TGTGCCAGCAGCCTGGCTTTGGGGCGGGACACTGAAGCTTTCTTT,CASSLALGRDTEAFF
-,-,TRBJ2-3,TRBV18,TGTGCCAGCTCAACACCCCCCGCGACAGGCGATACGCAGTATTTT,CASSTPPATGDTQYF
-,once,TRBJ2-7,TRBV27,TGTGCCAGCAGTTTATGGGGCAGCTACGAGCAGTACTTC,CASSLWGSYEQYF
-,-,TRBJ2-7,TRBV7-9,TGTGCCAGCAGCTTAGTACCCGGTTACGAGCAGTACTTC,CASSLVPGYEQYF
TRBD1,few,TRBJ2-4,TRBV2,TGTGCCAGCAGAAGTGGGACAGCCGTTTTGTACTTC,CASRSGTAVLYF
-,-,TRBJ1-4,TRBV6-1,TGTGCCAGCAGCGAGGGGGGCCTCGGAGAAAAACTGTTTTTT,CASSEGGLGEKLFF
-,-,TRBJ2-1,TRBV6-1,TGTGCCAGCAGTGAAGCGAGGAGGGGAACTGAGCAGTTCTTC,CASSEARRGTEQFF
-,-,TRBJ2-7,TRBV4-3,TGCGCCAGCAGCCAAGATCTGCTCCTCTCCTACGAGCAGTACTTC,CASSQDLLLSYEQYF
-,-,TRBJ1-6,TRBV30,TGTGCCTGGAACACTCCGGGACGAGGGGATTCACCCCTCCACTTT,CAWNTPGRGDSPLHF
-,-,TRBJ2-2,TRBV7-9,TGTGCCACCCTCCTGGTAGCGGCGAACACCGGGGAGCTGTTTTTT,CATLLVAANTGELFF
-,-,TRBJ2-7,TRBV2,TGTGCCAGCAGTGAAGAGGAACTGCAGTACTTC,CASSEEELQYF